This T cell receptor beta chain came from a study of blood T cells in healthy people across ages. Overall study findings and caveats: There was no known CMV status for donors, so expanded clonotype changes were possibly confounded. In older individuals, TCR beta diversity per million T cells was lower, falling roughly linearly with age.

Note on this clonotype: Its antigen is not known.

V was pared by 7 bases and J by 8 bases, with 24 bases between. CDR3 length equals 16 residues. Germline lookup yields CDR1 MNHEY and CDR2 SVGAGI. Alongside a J-beta primer mix, a sample-barcoded 5' primer served in a second PCR lasting about 7 to 12 cycles. TCRdb independently ran MiXCR on the 5' RACE reads; one entry per CDR3 protein. This sample yields 1,500,000 or so distinct CDR3 sequences, of which roughly two fifths are seen a single time; approximately 4.1% belongs to the top ten. The chain has TRBV6-5 and TRBJ2-1; the D gene is possibly TRBD2 (6 bases). The clonotype originates from a woman under 30 in good health. Sequencing was performed on blood. The CDR3 protein is CASTTLAAVPVDEQFF. For the CDR3, the DNA is TGTGCCAGCACCACATTAGCGGCAGTCCCGGTGGATGAGCAGTTCTTC.